Listed below are T cell receptor beta chains from one sample, sequenced in a study of OX40 agonist ivuxolimab in advanced cancers. Using immunoSEQ multiplex PCR, the repertoire was profiled, and TCRdb retains in-frame clones only, with some absent. The sample lists around 80,000 clones, about 80% occurring once. The starting material was CD4+ or CD8+ T cells sorted from blood, obtained in a trial of the OX40 agonist ivuxolimab. The receptors here all came from an adult with an advanced solid tumor such as melanoma, head and neck, liver or kidney cancer. The CDR3 runs from the conserved cysteine through the conserved F or W. The D gene is left open where the match is weak. Size is stated for part of the rows, as once, few or many counts, or as a class when the clone is expanded.

clone_size,d_call,v_call,j_call,cdr3_aa,cdr3_nt
.,.,TRBV5-4,TRBJ2-3,CASSAARGAGATDTQYF,TGTGCCAGCAGCGCTGCCAGGGGGGCGGGGGCCACAGATACGCAGTATTTT
.,.,TRBV19,TRBJ1-1,CASLGDLNTEAFF,TGTGCCAGTCTAGGGGACCTGAACACTGAAGCTTTCTTT
.,TRBD2,TRBV5-1,TRBJ2-1,CASSSRPTSGTYNEQFF,TGCGCCAGCAGCTCTCGTCCCACTAGCGGAACCTACAATGAGCAGTTCTTC
once,.,TRBV10-3,TRBJ2-3,CAIKDSSTDTQYF,TGTGCCATCAAGGACAGCAGCACAGATACGCAGTATTTT
few,.,TRBV5-6,TRBJ2-1,CASTLSGNEQFF,TGTGCCAGCACCCTCTCAGGGAATGAGCAGTTCTTC
.,.,TRBV7-9,TRBJ2-1,CASSPPGEQFF,TGTGCCAGCAGCCCGCCTGGTGAGCAGTTCTTC
.,TRBD1,TRBV9,TRBJ1-2,CASSLLGRGQSYGYTF,TGTGCCAGCAGCTTACTGGGGAGGGGGCAGTCCTATGGCTACACCTTC
.,.,TRBV7-2,TRBJ1-2,CASSLGAAFHGYTF,TGTGCCAGCAGCTTAGGGGCGGCCTTCCATGGCTACACCTTC
.,.,TRBV7-2,TRBJ1-2,CASSFYLGEGYTF,TGTGCCAGCAGCTTCTATCTGGGCGAGGGCTACACCTTC
.,.,TRBV11-2,TRBJ1-1,CASSLPGGTEAFF,TGTGCCAGCAGCTTACCAGGTGGCACTGAAGCTTTCTTT
.,.,TRBV4-1,TRBJ2-2,CASSQGGSYFGTGELFF,TGCGCCAGCAGCCAAGGAGGGTCGTACTTCGGGACCGGGGAGCTGTTTTTT
.,TRBD2,TRBV6-1,TRBJ2-3,CASSASGGGTDTQYF,TGTGCCAGCAGTGCGTCGGGAGGGGGCACAGATACGCAGTATTTT
.,.,TRBV6-6,TRBJ2-2,CASSYHEGELFF,TGTGCCAGCAGTTACCATGAGGGGGAGCTGTTTTTT
.,.,TRBV6-1,TRBJ1-2,CASRKGVVDGYTF,TGTGCCAGCAGAAAAGGTGTGGTTGATGGCTACACCTTC
.,TRBD1,TRBV2,TRBJ1-5,CASSPDRGLNQPQHF,TGTGCCAGCAGCCCCGACAGGGGCCTCAATCAGCCCCAGCATTTT
.,TRBD2,TRBV7-2,TRBJ2-1,CASSGRLAGGLDEQFF,TGTGCCAGCAGCGGGCGGCTAGCGGGGGGGTTAGATGAGCAGTTCTTC
.,TRBD1,TRBV28,TRBJ1-5,CASSRNRGAGNQPQHF,TGTGCCAGCAGTCGAAACAGGGGTGCGGGCAATCAGCCCCAGCATTTT
.,.,TRBV2,TRBJ2-5,CASRSSGRGETQYF,TGTGCCAGCAGATCCTCAGGGCGGGGAGAGACCCAGTACTTC
.,.,TRBV7-6,TRBJ2-7,CASSLGRLESSYEQYF,TGTGCCAGCAGCTTAGGAAGACTGGAGAGCTCCTACGAGCAGTACTTC
.,TRBD1,TRBV7-9,TRBJ2-3,CASSWGQGATDTQYF,TGTGCCAGCAGCTGGGGACAGGGGGCAACAGATACGCAGTATTTT
.,.,TRBV5-1,TRBJ2-2,CASSLPGAHGGELFF,TGCGCCAGCAGCCTCCCGGGGGCGCATGGCGGGGAGCTGTTTTTT
.,TRBD1,TRBV2,TRBJ1-4,CASRGQGLANEKLFF,TGTGCCAGCAGGGGACAGGGGCTGGCTAATGAAAAACTGTTTTTT
.,TRBD1,TRBV4-1,TRBJ1-1,CASRSHRGNTEAFF,TGCGCCAGCAGATCCCACAGGGGGAACACTGAAGCTTTCTTT
.,TRBD1,TRBV11-2,TRBJ2-3,CASSSEGAARAADTQYF,TGTGCCAGCAGCTCCGAGGGGGCGGCTCGAGCGGCGGATACGCAGTATTTT
few,.,TRBV5-1,TRBJ2-5,CASSLGSGETQYF,TGCGCCAGCAGCTTGGGTTCAGGCGAGACCCAGTACTTC
.,TRBD2,TRBV5-5,TRBJ2-3,CASSLAASGTGIDTQYF,TGTGCCAGCAGCTTGGCCGCTAGCGGGACCGGGATAGATACGCAGTATTTT
.,.,TRBV6-5,TRBJ2-1,CASSYSEYNEQFF,TGTGCCAGCAGTTACTCGGAATACAATGAGCAGTTCTTC
.,.,TRBV19,TRBJ1-1,CASSNRGGSEAFF,TGTGCCAGTAGTAACCGAGGGGGGAGTGAAGCTTTCTTT
once,.,TRBV7-9,TRBJ1-1,CASSFNTGVGSTEAFF,TGTGCCAGCAGCTTCAATACGGGTGTCGGTAGCACTGAAGCTTTCTTT
once,.,TRBV11-2,TRBJ2-5,CASSPPINGRLGTQYF,TGTGCCAGCAGCCCGCCAATTAACGGGCGCCTAGGGACCCAGTACTTC
.,TRBD1,TRBV7-9,TRBJ2-5,CASSLGGQGGETQYF,TGTGCCAGCAGCTTAGGGGGACAGGGGGGAGAGACCCAGTACTTC
.,.,TRBV5-3,TRBJ2-1,CARSLARGARFF,TGTGCCAGAAGCTTGGCTCGGGGGGCGCGTTTCTTC
few,.,TRBV5-1,TRBJ2-2,CASSLGGNTGELFF,TGCGCCAGCAGCTTGGGAGGGAACACCGGGGAGCTGTTTTTT
.,TRBD2,TRBV10-1,TRBJ2-3,CASSPGLANTDTQYF,TGCGCCAGCAGCCCGGGACTAGCGAACACAGATACGCAGTATTTT
.,TRBD1,TRBV4-1,TRBJ1-1,CASSHNALRGRGKDTEAFF,TGCGCCAGCAGCCACAACGCCCTCAGGGGGCGCGGAAAGGACACTGAAGCTTTCTTT
.,.,TRBV2,TRBJ2-7,CASSVPFTREQYF,TGTGCCAGCAGTGTCCCGTTTACCCGCGAGCAGTACTTC
once,.,TRBV30,TRBJ2-2,CAWSVPGLNTGELFF,TGTGCCTGGAGTGTACCGGGGCTAAACACCGGGGAGCTGTTTTTT
.,.,TRBV18,TRBJ2-7,CASSPQDSYEQYF,TGTGCCAGCTCACCACAGGATTCCTACGAGCAGTACTTC
.,TRBD1,TRBV14,TRBJ2-7,CASSLGRGLSWEEQYF,TGTGCCAGCAGCCTTGGCAGGGGGCTTTCTTGGGAAGAGCAGTACTTC
few,TRBD1,TRBV7-9,TRBJ1-1,CASSPGRTGHEAFF,TGTGCCAGCAGCCCAGGGAGGACAGGACATGAAGCTTTCTTT
.,.,TRBV4-3,TRBJ2-2,CASSLGPPGELFF,TGCGCCAGCAGCCTAGGACCACCCGGGGAGCTGTTTTTT
.,.,TRBV19,TRBJ2-2,CASRTSGGSTGELFF,TGTGCCAGCAGAACTTCTGGGGGCTCCACCGGGGAGCTGTTTTTT
.,.,TRBV5-8,TRBJ2-1,CASSPWMARGEDEQFF,TGTGCCAGCAGCCCGTGGATGGCGCGGGGAGAGGATGAGCAGTTCTTC
.,TRBD1,TRBV7-9,TRBJ1-1,CASSLQGENTEAFF,TGTGCCAGCAGCTTACAGGGGGAGAACACTGAAGCTTTCTTT
.,.,TRBV5-6,TRBJ1-4,CASSFGGWNEKLFF,TGTGCCAGCAGCTTTGGGGGGTGGAATGAAAAACTGTTTTTT
.,.,TRBV6-1,TRBJ1-2,CASEGDRYGYTF,TGTGCCAGCGAGGGGGATCGCTATGGCTACACCTTC